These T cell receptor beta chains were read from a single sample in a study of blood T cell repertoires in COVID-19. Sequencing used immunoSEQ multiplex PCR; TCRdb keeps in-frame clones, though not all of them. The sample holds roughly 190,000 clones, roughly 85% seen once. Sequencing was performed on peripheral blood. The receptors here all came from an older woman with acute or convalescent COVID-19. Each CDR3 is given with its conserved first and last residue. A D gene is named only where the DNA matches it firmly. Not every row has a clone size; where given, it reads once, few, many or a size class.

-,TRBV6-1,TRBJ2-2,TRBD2,TGTGCCAGCAGTGAAATTGGGGGACTAGCGCGCACCGGGGAGCTGTTTTTT,CASSEIGGLARTGELFF
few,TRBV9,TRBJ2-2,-,TGTGCCAGCAGCGTACAAAACGTTCGAGGCGGGGAGCTGTTTTTT,CASSVQNVRGGELFF
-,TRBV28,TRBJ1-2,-,TGTGCCAGCAGCCCCCAGTCGGGAGGGGGTCTTGGCTACACCTTC,CASSPQSGGGLGYTF
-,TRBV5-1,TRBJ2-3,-,TGCGCCAGCCAAGGACAGGTCGGGGGTATAGATACGCAGTATTTT,CASQGQVGGIDTQYF
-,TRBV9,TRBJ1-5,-,TGTGCCAGCAGCGTAGGGGCAGGGATTGACAATCAGCCCCAGCATTTT,CASSVGAGIDNQPQHF
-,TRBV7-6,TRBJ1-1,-,TGTGCCAGCAGCTTAGGGGGCCGGAGTGAAGCTTTCTTT,CASSLGGRSEAFF
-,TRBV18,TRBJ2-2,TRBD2,TGTGCCAGCTCGCCACGACTAGCGACTAACACCGGGGAGCTGTTTTTT,CASSPRLATNTGELFF
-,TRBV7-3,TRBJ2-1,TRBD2,TGTGCCAGCAGCATCCTAGCGGGAACCTACAATGAGCAGTTCTTC,CASSILAGTYNEQFF
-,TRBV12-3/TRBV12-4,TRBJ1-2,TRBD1,TGTGCCAGCAGTTTTGCAGGGACAGATGGCTACACCTTC,CASSFAGTDGYTF
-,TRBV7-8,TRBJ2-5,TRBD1,TGTGCCAGCAGCCTCCGGGACAGGGGTTTGGAGACCCAGTACTTC,CASSLRDRGLETQYF
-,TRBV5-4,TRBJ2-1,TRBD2,TGTGCCAGCAGCTTAACGAGCGGGAGAGACAATGAGCAGTTCTTC,CASSLTSGRDNEQFF
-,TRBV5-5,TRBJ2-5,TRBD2,TGTGCCAGCAGCCCGCAGACTAGCGGGGAGACCCAGTACTTC,CASSPQTSGETQYF
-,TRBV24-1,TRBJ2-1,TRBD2,TGTGCCACCAGTGACCCCCTTACTAGCGGGAGTCCCAATGAGCAGTTCTTC,CATSDPLTSGSPNEQFF
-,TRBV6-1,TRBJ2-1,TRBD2,TGTGCCAGCAGTGGGGGAACTAGCGGGAGAGTGTACAATGAGCAGTTCTTC,CASSGGTSGRVYNEQFF
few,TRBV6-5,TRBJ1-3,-,TGTGCCAGCAGTTCCGAGAGCTCTGGAAACACCATATATTTT,CASSSESSGNTIYF
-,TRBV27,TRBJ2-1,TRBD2,TGTGCCAGCAGTAGTAGAGCGGGAGGCATAAGCGGTGAGCAGTTCTTC,CASSSRAGGISGEQFF
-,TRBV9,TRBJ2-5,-,TGTGCCAGCAGCGTATCGGCGGGACAAGAGACCCAGTACTTC,CASSVSAGQETQYF
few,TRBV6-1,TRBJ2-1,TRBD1,TGTGCCAGCAGTGAAGCGATGACAGGGGCCAGGAATGAGCAGTTCTTC,CASSEAMTGARNEQFF
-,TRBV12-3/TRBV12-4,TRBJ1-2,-,TGTGCCAGCAGTTTCGGACAGCACTATGGCTACACCTTC,CASSFGQHYGYTF
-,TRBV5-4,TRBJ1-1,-,TGTGCCAGCAGCTTGGACAGTACCAACACTGAAGCTTTCTTT,CASSLDSTNTEAFF
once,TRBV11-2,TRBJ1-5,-,TGTGCCAGCAGCTTAGATCAACAGCCATGGGAGCCCCAGCATTTT,CASSLDQQPWEPQHF
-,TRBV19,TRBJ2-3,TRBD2,TGTGCCAGTAGTATCCTAGCGGGAGGACCAGATACGCAGTATTTT,CASSILAGGPDTQYF
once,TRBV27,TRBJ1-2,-,TGTGCCAGCAGTTTAAGGGGTAATGTCGGGCGTAACTATGGCTACACCTTC,CASSLRGNVGRNYGYTF
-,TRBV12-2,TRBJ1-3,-,TGTGCAAGTCGCTTAGTAGGGAGGTCTGGAAACACCATATATTTT,CASRLVGRSGNTIYF
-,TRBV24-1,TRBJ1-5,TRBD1,TGTGCCACCAGTGGGAACAGGGGCGGGAGCAATCAGCCCCAGCATTTT,CATSGNRGGSNQPQHF
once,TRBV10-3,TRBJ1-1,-,TGTGCCATCAGTGAGTCCCAGGGAAGCACTGAAGCTTTCTTT,CAISESQGSTEAFF
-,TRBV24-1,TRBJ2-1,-,TGTGCCACCAGTGCTTGGGTTTCGGGAGCTAATGAGCAGTTCTTC,CATSAWVSGANEQFF